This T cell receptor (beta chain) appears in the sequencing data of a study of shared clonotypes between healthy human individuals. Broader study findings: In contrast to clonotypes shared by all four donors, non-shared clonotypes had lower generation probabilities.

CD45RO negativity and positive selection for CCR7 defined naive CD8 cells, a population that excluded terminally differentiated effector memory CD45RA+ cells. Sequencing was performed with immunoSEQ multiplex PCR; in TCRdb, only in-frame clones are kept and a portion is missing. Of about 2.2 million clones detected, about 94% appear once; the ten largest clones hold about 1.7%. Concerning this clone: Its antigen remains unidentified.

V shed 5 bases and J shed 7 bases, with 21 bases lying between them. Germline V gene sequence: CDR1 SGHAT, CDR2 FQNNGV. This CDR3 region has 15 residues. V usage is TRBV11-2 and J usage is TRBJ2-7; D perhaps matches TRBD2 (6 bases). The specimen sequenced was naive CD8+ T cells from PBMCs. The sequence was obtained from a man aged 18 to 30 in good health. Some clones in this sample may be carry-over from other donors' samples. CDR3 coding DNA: TGTGCCAGCAGCGGGAGGAGCGGGCCCTCGAGGGAGCAGTACTTC. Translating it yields CASSGRSGPSREQYF.